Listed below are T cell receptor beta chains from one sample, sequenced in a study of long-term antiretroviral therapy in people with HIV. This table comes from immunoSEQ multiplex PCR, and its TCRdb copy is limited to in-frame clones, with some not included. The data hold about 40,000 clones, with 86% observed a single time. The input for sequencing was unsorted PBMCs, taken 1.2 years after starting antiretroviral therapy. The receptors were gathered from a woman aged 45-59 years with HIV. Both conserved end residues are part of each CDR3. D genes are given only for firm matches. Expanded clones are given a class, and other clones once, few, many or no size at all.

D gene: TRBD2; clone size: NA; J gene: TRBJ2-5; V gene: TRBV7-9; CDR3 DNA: TGTGCCAGCAGCTTACCGGCGGCTAGCGGTGGCCAGTACTTC; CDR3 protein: CASSLPAASGGQYF
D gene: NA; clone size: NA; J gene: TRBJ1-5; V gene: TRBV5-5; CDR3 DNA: TGTGCCAGCAGCTTGACCGCCCGCACGGATCAGCCCCAGCATTTT; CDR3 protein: CASSLTARTDQPQHF
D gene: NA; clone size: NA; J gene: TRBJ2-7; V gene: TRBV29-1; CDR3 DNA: TGCAGCGCCTTACAGGACTACCTCTCCTACGAGCAGTACTTC; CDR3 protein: CSALQDYLSYEQYF
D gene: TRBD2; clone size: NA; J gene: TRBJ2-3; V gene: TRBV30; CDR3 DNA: TGTGCCTGGAGTGGGGCGGGGGGGCCGGGCACAGATACGCAGTATTTT; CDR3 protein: CAWSGAGGPGTDTQYF
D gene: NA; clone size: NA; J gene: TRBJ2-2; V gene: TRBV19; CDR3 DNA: TGTGCCAGTAGTATCGCGTTCCGAGGTAACACCGGGGAGCTGTTTTTT; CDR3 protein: CASSIAFRGNTGELFF
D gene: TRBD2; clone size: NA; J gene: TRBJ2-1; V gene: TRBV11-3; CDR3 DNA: TGTGCCAGCAGCCCGAGGACTAGCGGGGCTTTCGGTGAGCAGTTCTTC; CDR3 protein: CASSPRTSGAFGEQFF
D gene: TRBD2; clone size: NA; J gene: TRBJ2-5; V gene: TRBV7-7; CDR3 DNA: TGTGCTAGCAGCTTAGGGATAGCGGGCGAGACCCAGTACTTC; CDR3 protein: CASSLGIAGETQYF
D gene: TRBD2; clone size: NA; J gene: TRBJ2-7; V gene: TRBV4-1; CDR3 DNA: TGCGCCAGCAGCCAGGCTAGACTAGCGGGGGGCTCCTACGAGCAGTACTTC; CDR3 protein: CASSQARLAGGSYEQYF
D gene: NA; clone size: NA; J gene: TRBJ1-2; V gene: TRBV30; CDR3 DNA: TGTGCCGGGTTAGAACAGGGAGTGTTTGGCTACACCTTC; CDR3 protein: CAGLEQGVFGYTF
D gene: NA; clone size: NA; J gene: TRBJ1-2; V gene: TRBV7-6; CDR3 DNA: TGTGCCAGCAGTCAAACCGTGGGGGCTGGCTATGGCTACACCTTC; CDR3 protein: CASSQTVGAGYGYTF
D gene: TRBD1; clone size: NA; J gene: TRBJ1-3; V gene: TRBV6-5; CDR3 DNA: TGTGCCAGCAGTTCGGGACAGAGCTCTGGAAACACCATATATTTT; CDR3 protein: CASSSGQSSGNTIYF
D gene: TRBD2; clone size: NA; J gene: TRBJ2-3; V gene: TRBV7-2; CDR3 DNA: TGTGCCAGCAGCAAGAGCGGGGGGGCCTGGGCAGATACGCAGTATTTT; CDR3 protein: CASSKSGGAWADTQYF
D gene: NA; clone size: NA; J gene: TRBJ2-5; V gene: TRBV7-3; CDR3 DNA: TGTGCCAGCAGCTCAAAGATCAGGGGGAGGGAGACCCAGTACTTC; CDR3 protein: CASSSKIRGRETQYF
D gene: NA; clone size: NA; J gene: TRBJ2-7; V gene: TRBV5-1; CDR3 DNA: TGCGCCAGCAGCTTGGACCCCTCGGGGGCGTTTGAGCAGTACTTC; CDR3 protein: CASSLDPSGAFEQYF
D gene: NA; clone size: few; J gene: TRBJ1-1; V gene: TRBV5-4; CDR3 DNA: TGTGCCAGCAGCCCTTTGGGGGGCACTGAAGCTTTCTTT; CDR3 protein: CASSPLGGTEAFF
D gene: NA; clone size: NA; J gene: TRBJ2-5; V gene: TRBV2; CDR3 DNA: TGTGCCAGCAATCAACAGGGGAGGGAGACCCAGTACTTC; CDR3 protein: CASNQQGRETQYF
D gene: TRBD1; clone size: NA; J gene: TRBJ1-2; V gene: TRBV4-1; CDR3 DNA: TGCGCCAGCAGCCCAACCGGGACAGGGTTGTATGGCTACACCTTC; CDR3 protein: CASSPTGTGLYGYTF
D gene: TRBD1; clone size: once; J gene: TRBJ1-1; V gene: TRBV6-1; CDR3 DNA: TGTGCCAGCAGTGATCGACAGGGCGGGACGAATACTGAAGCTTTCTTT; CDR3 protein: CASSDRQGGTNTEAFF
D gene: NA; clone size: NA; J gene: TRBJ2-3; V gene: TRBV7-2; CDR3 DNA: TGTGCCAGCCCAGATACGCAGTATTTT; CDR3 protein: CASPDTQYF
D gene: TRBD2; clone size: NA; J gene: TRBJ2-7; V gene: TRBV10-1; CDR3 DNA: TGCGCCAGCAGTCCAGGACTAGCGGGGGCGACCTACGAGCAGTACTTC; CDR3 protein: CASSPGLAGATYEQYF
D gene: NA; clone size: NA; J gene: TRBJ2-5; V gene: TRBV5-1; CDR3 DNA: TGCGCCAGCAGCTTCCCCGCGGTCGGGGGAGAGCAAGAGACCCAGTACTTC; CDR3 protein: CASSFPAVGGEQETQYF
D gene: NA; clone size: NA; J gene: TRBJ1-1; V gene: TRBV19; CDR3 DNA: TGTGCCAGTAGTATGGGAACGGGACGGCCGGCTTTCTTT; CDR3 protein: CASSMGTGRPAFF